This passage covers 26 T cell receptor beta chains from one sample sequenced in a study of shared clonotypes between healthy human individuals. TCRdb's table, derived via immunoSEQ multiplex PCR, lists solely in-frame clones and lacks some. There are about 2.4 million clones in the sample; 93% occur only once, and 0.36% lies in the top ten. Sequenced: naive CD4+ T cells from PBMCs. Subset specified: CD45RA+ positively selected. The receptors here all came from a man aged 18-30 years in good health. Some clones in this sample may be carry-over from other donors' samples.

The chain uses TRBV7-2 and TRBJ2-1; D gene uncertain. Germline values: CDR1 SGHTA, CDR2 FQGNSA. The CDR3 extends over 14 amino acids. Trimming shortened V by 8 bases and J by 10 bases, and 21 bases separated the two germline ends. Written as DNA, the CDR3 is TGTGCCAGCCTCTGGGCTCCCCAGCCTCACGAGCAGTTCTTC. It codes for CASLWAPQPHEQFF.

The CDR3 nucleotides are TGCGCCAGCAGCTTGGGATCTGAGGGGAACATTCAGTACTTC. It codes for CASSLGSEGNIQYF. This chain links TRBV5-1 with TRBJ2-4; D might be TRBD1 or TRBD2, each matching 5 bases. This CDR3 comprises 14 residues. Germline V lookup: CDR1 SGHRS, CDR2 YFSETQ. V was trimmed by 0 bases and J by 7 bases, leaving 11 bases between them.

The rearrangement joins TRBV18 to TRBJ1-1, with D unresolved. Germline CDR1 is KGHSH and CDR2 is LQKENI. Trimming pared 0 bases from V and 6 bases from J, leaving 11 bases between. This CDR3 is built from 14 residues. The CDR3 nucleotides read TGTGCCAGCTCACCACCGGTCCGGGTATCTGAAGCTTTCTTT. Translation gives CASSPPVRVSEAFF.

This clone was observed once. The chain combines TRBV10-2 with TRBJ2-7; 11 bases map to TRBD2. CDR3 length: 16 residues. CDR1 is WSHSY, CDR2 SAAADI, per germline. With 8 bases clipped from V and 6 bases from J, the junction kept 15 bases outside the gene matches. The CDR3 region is CASLGLAEVKGTEQYF. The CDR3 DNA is TGCGCCAGCTTGGGACTAGCGGAGGTAAAGGGGACCGAGCAGTACTTC.

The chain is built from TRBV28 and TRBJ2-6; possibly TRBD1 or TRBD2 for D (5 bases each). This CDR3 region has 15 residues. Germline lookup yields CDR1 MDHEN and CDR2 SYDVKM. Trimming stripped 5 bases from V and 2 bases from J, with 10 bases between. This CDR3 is CASSQTAAGANVLTF. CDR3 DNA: TGTGCCAGCAGTCAGACAGCGGCTGGGGCCAACGTCCTGACTTTC.

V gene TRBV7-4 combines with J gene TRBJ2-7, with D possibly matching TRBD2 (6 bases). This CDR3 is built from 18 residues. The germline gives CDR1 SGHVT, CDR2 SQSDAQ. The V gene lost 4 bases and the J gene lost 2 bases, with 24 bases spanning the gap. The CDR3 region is CASSYKRVGGIETYEQYF. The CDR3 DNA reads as TGTGCCAGCAGCTACAAGAGAGTGGGCGGGATCGAGACCTACGAGCAGTACTTC.

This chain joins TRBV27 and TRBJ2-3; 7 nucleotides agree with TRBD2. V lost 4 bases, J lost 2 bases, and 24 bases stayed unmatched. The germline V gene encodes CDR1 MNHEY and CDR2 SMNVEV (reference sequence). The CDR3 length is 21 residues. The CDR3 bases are TGTGCCAGCAGTTCCTTTCCCCCCTTTCGGGAGGCGCGGACCCTCACAGATACGCAGTATTTT. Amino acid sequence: CASSSFPPFREARTLTDTQYF.

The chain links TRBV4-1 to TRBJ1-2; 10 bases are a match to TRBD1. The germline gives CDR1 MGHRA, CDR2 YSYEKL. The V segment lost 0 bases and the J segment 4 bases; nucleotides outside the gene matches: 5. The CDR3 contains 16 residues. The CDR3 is CASSQDRGQGVYGYTF. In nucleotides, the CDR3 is TGCGCCAGCAGCCAAGATAGAGGACAGGGGGTCTATGGCTACACCTTC.

The CDR3 loop is CASSDAGYFSAGELFF. The CDR3, as DNA: TGTGCCAGCAGTGATGCAGGGTATTTTAGCGCCGGGGAGCTGTTTTTT. The chain links TRBV6-1 to TRBJ2-2; D may be TRBD1 or TRBD2 (5 bases each). The CDR3 is made up of 16 amino acids. V lost 3 bases and J 6 bases, leaving 17 bases between the germline ends. In germline, CDR1 is MNHNS, CDR2 SASEGT.

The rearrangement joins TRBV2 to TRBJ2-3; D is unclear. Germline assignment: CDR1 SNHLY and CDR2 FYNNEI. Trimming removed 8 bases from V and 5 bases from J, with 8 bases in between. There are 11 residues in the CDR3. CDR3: CASGLEDTQYF. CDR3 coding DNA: TGTGCCAGCGGGCTCGAAGATACGCAGTATTTT.

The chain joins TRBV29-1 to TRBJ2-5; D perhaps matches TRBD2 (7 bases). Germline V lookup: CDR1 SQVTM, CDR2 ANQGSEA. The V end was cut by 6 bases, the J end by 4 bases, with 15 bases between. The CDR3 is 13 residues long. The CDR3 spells CSVQRGGVETQYF. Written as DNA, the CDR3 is TGCAGCGTCCAAAGGGGGGGCGTAGAGACCCAGTACTTC.

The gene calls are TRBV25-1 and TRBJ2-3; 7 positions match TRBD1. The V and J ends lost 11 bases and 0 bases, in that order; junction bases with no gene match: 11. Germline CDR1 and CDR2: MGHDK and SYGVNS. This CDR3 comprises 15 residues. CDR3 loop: CASGPDRVSTDTQYF. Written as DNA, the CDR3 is TGTGCCTCCGGCCCCGACAGGGTGAGCACAGATACGCAGTATTTT.

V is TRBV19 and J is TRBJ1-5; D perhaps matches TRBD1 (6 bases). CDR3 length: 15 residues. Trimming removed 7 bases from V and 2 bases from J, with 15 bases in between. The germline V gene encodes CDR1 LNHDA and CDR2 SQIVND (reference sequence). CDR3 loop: CASTSTGRGNQPQHF. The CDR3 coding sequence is TGTGCCAGTACTTCAACAGGGAGGGGCAATCAGCCCCAGCATTTT. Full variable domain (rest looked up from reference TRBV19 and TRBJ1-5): DGGITQSPKYLFRKEGQNVTLSCEQNLNHDAMYWYRQDPGQGLRLIYYSQIVNDFQKGDIAEGYSVSREKKESFPLTVTSAQKNPTAFYLCASTSTGRGNQPQHFGDGTRLSIL.

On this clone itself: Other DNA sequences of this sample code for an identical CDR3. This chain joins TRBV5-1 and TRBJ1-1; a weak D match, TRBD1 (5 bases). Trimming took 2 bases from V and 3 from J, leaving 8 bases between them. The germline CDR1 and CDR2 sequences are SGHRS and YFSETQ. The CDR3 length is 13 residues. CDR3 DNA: TGCGCCAGCAGCTTAACGGGGGACACTGAAGCTTTCTTT. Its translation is CASSLTGDTEAFF.

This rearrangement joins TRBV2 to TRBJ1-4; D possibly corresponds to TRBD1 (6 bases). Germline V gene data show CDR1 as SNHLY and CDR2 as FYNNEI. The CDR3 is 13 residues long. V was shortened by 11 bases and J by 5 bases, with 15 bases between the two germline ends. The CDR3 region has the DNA TGTGCCGGAAAGACAGGTTTAAATGAAAAACTGTTTTTT. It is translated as CAGKTGLNEKLFF.

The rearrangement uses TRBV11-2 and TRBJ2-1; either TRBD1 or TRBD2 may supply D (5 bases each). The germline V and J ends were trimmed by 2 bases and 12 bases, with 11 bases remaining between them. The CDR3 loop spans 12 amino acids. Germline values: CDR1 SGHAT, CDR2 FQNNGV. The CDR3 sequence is CASSLRGVLQFF. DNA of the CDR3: TGTGCCAGCAGCTTACGAGGGGTTTTGCAGTTCTTC.

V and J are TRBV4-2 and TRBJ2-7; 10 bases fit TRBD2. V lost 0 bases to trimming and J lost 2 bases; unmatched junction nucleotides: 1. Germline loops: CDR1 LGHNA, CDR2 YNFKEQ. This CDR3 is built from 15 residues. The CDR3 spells CASSQEGLAAYEQYF. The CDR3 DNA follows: TGTGCCAGCAGCCAAGAAGGACTAGCGGCCTACGAGCAGTACTTC.

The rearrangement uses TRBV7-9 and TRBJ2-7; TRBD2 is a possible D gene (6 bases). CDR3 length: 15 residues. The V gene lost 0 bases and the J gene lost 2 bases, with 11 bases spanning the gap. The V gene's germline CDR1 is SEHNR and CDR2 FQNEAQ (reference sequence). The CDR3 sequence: CASSLAGGSAYEQYF. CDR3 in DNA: TGTGCCAGCAGCTTAGCCGGAGGGAGCGCCTACGAGCAGTACTTC.

The CDR3 DNA sequence: TGTGCCAGCAGTTTAGGTCAGTCCGCTAACTATGGCTACACCTTC. It specifies CASSLGQSANYGYTF. This chain links TRBV28 with TRBJ1-2, with D uncertain. The CDR3 consists of 15 residues. Germline CDR1 and CDR2: MDHEN and SYDVKM. Trimming removed 2 bases from V and 0 bases from J, with 10 bases in between.

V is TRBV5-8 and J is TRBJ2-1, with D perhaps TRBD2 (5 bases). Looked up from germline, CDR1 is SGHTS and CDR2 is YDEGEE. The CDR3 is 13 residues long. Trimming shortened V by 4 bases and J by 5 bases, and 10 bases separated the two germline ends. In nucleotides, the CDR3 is TGTGCCAGCAGCGCACGGGGAAACAATGAGCAGTTCTTC. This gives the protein CASSARGNNEQFF.

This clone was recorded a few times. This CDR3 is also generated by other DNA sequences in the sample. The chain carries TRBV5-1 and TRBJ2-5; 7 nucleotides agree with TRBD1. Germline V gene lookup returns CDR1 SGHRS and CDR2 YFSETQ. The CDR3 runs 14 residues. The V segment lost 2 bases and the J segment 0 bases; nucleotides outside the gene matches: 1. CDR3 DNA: TGCGCCAGCAGCTTACAGGGGTACCAAGAGACCCAGTACTTC. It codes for CASSLQGYQETQYF.

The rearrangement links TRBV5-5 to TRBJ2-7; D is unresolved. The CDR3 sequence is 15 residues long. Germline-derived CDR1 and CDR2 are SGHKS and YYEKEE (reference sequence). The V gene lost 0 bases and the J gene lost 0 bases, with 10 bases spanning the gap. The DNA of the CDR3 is TGTGCCAGCAGCTTGGGACCGGCTACCTCCTACGAGCAGTACTTC. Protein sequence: CASSLGPATSYEQYF.

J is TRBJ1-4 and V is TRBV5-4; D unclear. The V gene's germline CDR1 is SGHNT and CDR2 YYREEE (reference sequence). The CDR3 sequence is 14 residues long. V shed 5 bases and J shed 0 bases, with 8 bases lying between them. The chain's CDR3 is CASSFGSTNEKLFF. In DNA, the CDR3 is TGTGCCAGCAGTTTCGGATCAACTAATGAAAAACTGTTTTTT.

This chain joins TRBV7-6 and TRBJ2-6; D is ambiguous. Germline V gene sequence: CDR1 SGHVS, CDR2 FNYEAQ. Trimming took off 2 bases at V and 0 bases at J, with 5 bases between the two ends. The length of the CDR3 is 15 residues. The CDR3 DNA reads TGTGCCAGCAGCTTACCCAACTCTGGGGCCAACGTCCTGACTTTC. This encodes CASSLPNSGANVLTF.

The CDR3 DNA reads as TGTGCCAGTTCAAGACAGGGAGACTACGAGCAGTACTTC. It specifies CASSRQGDYEQYF. The chain uses TRBV19 and TRBJ2-7; 7 nucleotides agree with TRBD1. The CDR3 extends over 13 amino acids. From germline, CDR1 is LNHDA and CDR2 SQIVND (reference sequence). The trim removed 8 bases at V and 3 bases at J, leaving 7 bases unmatched.

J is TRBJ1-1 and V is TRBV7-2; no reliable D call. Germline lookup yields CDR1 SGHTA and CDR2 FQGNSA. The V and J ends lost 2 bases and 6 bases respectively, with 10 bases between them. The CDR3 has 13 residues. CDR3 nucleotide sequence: TGTGCCAGCAGCTTATTTGCGTGGGCTGAAGCTTTCTTT. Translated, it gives CASSLFAWAEAFF.